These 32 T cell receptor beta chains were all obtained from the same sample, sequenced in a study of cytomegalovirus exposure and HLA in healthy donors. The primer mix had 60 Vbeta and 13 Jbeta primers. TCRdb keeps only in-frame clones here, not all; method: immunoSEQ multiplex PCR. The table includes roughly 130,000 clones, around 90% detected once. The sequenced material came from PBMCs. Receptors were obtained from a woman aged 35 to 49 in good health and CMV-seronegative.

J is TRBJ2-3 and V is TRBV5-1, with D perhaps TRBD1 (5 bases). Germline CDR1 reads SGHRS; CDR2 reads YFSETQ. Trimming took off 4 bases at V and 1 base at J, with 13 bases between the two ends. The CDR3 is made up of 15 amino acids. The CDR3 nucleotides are TGCGCCAGCAGCAATCAGGGTAGGGGCACAGATACGCAGTATTTT. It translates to CASSNQGRGTDTQYF.

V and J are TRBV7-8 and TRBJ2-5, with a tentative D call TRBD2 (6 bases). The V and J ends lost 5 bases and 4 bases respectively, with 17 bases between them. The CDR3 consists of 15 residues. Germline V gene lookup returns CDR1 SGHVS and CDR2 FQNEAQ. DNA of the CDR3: TGTGCCAGCAGCCAGTGGGGACCGGAGGGAGAGACCCAGTACTTC. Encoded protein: CASSQWGPEGETQYF.

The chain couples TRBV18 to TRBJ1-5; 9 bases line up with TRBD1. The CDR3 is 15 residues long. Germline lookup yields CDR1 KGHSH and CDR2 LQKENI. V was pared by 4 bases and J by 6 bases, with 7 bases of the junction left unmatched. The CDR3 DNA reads TGTGCCAGCTCACGTGGACAGGGGACGGGTCAGCCCCAGCATTTT. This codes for CASSRGQGTGQPQHF.

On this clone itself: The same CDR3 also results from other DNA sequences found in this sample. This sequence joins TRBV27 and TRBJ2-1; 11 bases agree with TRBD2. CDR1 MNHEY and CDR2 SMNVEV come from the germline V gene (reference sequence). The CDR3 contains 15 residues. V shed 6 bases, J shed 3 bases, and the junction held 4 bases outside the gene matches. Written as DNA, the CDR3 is TGTGCCAGCAGCGCCGGGACTAGCGGCTACAATGAGCAGTTCTTC. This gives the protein CASSAGTSGYNEQFF.

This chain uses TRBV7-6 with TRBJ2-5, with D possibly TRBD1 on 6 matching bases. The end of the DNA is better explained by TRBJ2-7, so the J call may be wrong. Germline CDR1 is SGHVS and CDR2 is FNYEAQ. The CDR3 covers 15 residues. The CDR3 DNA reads TGTGCCAGCAGCTTAGAACTAGGGGGCTCCTACGAGCAGTACTTC. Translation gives CASSLELGGSYEQYF.

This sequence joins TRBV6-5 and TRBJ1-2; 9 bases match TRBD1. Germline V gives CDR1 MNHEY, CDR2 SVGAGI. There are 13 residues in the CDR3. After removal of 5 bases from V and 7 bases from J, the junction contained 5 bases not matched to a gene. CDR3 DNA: TGTGCCAGCAGTACCGGGACAGGGATTGGCTACACCTTC. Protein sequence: CASSTGTGIGYTF.

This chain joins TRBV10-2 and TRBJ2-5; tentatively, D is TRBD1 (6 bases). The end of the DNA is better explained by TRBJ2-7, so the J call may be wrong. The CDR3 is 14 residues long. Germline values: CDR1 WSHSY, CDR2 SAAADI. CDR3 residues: CASRQGLYSYEQYF. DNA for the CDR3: TGCGCCAGCAGACAGGGTCTCTACTCCTACGAGCAGTACTTC.

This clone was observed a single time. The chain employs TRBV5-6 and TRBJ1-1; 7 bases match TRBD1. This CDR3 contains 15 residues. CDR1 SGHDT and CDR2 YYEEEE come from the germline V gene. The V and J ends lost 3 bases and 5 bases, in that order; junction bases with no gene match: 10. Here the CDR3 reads CASSSGARGNTEAFF. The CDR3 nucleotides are TGTGCCAGCAGCTCGGGGGCCAGGGGGAATACTGAAGCTTTCTTT.

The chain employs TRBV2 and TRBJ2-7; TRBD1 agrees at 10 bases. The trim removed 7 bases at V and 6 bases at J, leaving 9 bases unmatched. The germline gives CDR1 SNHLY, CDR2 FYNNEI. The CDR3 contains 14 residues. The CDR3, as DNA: TGTGCCAGCACCGGGGGGACAGGGGAAGGCGAGCAGTACTTC. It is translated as CASTGGTGEGEQYF.

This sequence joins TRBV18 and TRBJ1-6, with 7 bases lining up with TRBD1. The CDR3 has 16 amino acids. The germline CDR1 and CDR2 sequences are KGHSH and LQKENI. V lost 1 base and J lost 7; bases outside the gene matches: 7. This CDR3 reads CASSPQGPQGNSPLHF. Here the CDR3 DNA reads TGTGCCAGCTCACCACAGGGACCACAGGGGAATTCACCCCTCCACTTT.

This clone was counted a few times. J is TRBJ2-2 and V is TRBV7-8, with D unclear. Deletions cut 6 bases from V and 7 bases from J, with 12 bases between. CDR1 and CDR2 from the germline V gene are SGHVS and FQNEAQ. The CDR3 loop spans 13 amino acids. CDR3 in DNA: TGTGCCAGCAGTCGAACAGAGATCGGGGAGCTGTTTTTT. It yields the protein CASSRTEIGELFF.

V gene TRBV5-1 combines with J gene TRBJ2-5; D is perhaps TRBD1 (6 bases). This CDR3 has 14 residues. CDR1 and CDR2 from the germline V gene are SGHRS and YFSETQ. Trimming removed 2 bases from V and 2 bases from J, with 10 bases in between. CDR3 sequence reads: CASSFMGQQETQYF. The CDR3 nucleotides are TGCGCCAGCAGCTTCATGGGACAACAAGAGACCCAGTACTTC. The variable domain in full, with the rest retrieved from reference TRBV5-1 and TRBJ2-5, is KAGVTQTPRYLIKTRGQQVTLSCSPISGHRSVSWYQQTPGQGLQFLFEYFSETQRNKGNFPGRFSGRQFSNSRSEMNVSTLELGDSALYLCASSFMGQQETQYFGPGTRLLVL.

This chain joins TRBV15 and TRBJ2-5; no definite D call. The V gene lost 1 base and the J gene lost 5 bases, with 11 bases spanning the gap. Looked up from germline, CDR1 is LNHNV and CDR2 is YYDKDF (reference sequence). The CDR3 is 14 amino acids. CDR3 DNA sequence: TGTGCCACCAGCAGAGGAGGAGCAAGTGAGACCCAGTACTTC. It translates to CATSRGGASETQYF.

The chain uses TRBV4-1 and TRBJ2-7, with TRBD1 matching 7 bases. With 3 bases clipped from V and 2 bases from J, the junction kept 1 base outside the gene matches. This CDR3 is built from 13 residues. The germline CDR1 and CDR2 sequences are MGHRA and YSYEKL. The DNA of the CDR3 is TGCGCCAGCAGCCACGACAGGGCCTACGAGCAGTACTTC. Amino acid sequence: CASSHDRAYEQYF.

The DNA for the CDR3 is TGCGCCAGCAGTATCCTTTACGAGCAGTACTTC. Its translation is CASSILYEQYF. The chain employs TRBV10-1 and TRBJ2-7; D not certain. V lost 5 bases and J lost 4, with 6 bases in between. The germline V gene encodes CDR1 WNHNN and CDR2 SYGVQD (reference sequence). This CDR3 is built from 11 residues.

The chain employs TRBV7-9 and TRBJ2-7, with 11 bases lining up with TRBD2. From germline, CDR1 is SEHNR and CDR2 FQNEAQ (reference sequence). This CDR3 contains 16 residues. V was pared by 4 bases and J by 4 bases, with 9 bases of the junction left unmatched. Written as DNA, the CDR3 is TGTGCCAGCAGCTATGAACTAGCGGGAGATCCGTACGAGCAGTACTTC. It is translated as CASSYELAGDPYEQYF.

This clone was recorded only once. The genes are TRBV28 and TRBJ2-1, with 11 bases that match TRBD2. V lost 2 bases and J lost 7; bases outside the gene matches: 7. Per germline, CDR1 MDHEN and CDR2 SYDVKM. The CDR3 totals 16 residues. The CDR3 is CASSLTTSGSKNEQFF. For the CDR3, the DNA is TGTGCCAGCAGTTTAACCACTAGCGGGAGTAAAAATGAGCAGTTCTTC.

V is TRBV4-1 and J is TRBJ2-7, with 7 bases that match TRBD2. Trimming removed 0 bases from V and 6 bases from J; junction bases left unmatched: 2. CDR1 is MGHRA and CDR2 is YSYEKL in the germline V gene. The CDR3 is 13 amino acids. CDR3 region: CASSQDGEGEQYF. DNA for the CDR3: TGCGCCAGCAGCCAAGATGGGGAGGGCGAGCAGTACTTC.

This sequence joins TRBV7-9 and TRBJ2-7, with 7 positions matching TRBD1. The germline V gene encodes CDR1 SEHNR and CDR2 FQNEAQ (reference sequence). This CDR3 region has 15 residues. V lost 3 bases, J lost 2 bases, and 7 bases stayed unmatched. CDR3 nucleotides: TGTGCCAGCAGCTTTGGGGGACAGAGCCCCTACGAGCAGTACTTC. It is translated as CASSFGGQSPYEQYF.

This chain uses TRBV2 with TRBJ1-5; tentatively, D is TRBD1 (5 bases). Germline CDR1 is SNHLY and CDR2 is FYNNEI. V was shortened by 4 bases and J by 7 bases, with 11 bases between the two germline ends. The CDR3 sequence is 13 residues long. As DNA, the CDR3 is TGTGCCAGCAGTGGGCAGGGAGGACAGCCCCAGCATTTT. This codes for CASSGQGGQPQHF. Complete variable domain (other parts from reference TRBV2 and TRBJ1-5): EPEVTQTPSHQVTQMGQEVILRCVPISNHLYFYWYRQILGQKVEFLVSFYNNEISEKSEIFDDQFSVERPDGSNFTLKIRSTKLEDSAMYFCASSGQGGQPQHFGDGTRLSIL.

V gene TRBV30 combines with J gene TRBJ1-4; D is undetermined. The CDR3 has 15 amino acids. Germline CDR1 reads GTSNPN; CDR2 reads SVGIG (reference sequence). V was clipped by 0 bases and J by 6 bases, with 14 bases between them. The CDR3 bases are TGTGCCTGGAGTGTATGGAGGCACCAAGATGAAAAACTGTTTTTT. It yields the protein CAWSVWRHQDEKLFF.

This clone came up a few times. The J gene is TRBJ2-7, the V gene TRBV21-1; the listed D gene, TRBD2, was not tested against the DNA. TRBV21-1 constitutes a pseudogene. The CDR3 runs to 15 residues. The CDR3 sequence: CARLPGSCETYEQYF. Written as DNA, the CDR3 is TGTGCCAGACTTCCCGGGTCCTGCGAGACCTACGAGCAGTACTTC.

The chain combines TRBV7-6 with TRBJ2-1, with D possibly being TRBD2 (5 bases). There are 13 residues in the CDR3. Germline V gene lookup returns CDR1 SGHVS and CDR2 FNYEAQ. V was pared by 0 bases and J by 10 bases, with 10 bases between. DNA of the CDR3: TGTGCCAGCAGCTTAGCGGAAACGGGAGAGCAGTTCTTC. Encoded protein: CASSLAETGEQFF.

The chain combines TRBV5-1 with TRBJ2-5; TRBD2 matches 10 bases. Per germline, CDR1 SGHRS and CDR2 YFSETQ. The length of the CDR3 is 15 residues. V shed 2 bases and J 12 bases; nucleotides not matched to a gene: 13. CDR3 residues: CASSFNPGLALVEYF. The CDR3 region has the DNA TGCGCCAGCAGCTTTAACCCGGGACTAGCGCTGGTGGAGTACTTC.

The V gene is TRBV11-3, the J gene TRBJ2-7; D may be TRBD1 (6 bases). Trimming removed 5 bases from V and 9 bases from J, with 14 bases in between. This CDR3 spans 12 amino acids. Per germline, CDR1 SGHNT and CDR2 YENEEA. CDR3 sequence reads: CASSRSATGQYF. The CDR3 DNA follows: TGTGCCAGCAGCCGGTCAGCGACAGGGCAGTACTTC.

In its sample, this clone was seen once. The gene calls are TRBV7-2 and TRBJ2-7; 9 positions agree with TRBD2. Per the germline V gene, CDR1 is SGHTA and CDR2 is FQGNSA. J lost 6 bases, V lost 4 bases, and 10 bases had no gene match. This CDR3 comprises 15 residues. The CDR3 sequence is CASSWKVGTSSEQYF. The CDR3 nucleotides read TGTGCCAGCAGCTGGAAGGTCGGGACTAGCTCCGAGCAGTACTTC.

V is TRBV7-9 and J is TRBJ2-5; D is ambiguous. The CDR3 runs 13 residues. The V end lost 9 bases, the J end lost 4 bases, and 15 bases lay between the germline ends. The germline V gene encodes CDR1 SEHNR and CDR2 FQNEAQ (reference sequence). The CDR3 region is CASRGQLPETQYF. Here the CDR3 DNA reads TGTGCCAGTCGAGGTCAGCTGCCAGAGACCCAGTACTTC.

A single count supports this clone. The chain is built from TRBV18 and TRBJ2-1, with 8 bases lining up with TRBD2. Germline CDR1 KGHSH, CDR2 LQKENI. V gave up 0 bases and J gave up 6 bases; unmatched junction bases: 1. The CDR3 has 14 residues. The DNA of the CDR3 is TGTGCCAGCTCACCACCGAGCGGGAGCAATGAGCAGTTCTTC. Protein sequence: CASSPPSGSNEQFF.

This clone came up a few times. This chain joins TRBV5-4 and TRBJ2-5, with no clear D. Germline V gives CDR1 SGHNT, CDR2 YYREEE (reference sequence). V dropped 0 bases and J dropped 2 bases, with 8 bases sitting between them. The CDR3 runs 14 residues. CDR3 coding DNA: TGTGCCAGCAGCTTGGGACTGGAACAAGAGACCCAGTACTTC. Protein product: CASSLGLEQETQYF.

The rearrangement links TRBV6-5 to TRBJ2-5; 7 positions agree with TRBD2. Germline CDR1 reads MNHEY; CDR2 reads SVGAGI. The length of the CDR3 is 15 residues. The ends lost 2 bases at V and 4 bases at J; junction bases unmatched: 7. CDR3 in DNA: TGTGCCAGCAGTTACCTACGGGGCGGGAGAGAGACCCAGTACTTC. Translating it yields CASSYLRGGRETQYF.

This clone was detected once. The CDR3 spells CASYGQGSTEAFF. CDR3 in DNA: TGTGCCAGCTATGGACAGGGTAGCACTGAAGCTTTCTTT. V gene TRBV5-6 combines with J gene TRBJ1-1; TRBD1 agrees at 8 bases. The CDR3 totals 13 residues. CDR1 and CDR2 from the germline V gene are SGHDT and YYEEEE. The V segment lost 7 bases and the J segment 4 bases; nucleotides outside the gene matches: 6.

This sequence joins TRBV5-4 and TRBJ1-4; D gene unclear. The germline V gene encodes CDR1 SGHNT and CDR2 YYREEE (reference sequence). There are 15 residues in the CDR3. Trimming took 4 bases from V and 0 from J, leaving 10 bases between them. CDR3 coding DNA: TGTGCCAGCAGCCTCCCGGGTGCAACTAATGAAAAACTGTTTTTT. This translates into CASSLPGATNEKLFF. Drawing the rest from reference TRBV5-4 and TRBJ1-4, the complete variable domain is ETGVTQSPTHLIKTRGQQVTLRCSSQSGHNTVSWYQQALGQGPQFIFQYYREEENGRGNFPPRFSGLQFPNYSSELNVNALELDDSALYLCASSLPGATNEKLFFGSGTQLSVL.